Given below is one TCR beta chain in context. The antigen is unknown. This CDR3 is 15 amino acids long. Germline CDR1 reads SGHTA; CDR2 reads FQGNSA. These data are taken from a study of T cells expressing NK-cell markers. Background on the study: Repertoire data for TCR beta were derived from sorted T cells (CD3+CD56+NKG2C+, CD3+CD56+NKG2C- and CD3+CD56-NKG2C+).

Overall study results and limits: These clonotypes also led the CD3+CD56-NKG2C+ fraction in a handful of donors. Each of about 6 donors carried dominant NKG2C+ clonotypes accounting for roughly 1.0-8% of CD8+ T cells.

TCRdb reanalyzed the 5' RACE reads, giving one entry per CDR3 protein sequence and no DNA. The table lists 350,000 to 500,000 distinct CDR3 sequences. The sample comprised blood T cells: a sorted CD56 or NKG2C T cell subset, CD4+ or CD8+ T cells, or bulk PBMC T cells (not recorded which). The receptor comes from a woman aged 18 to 69 in good health. The rearrangement uses TRBV7-2 and TRBJ2-3; TCRdb's D gene call, TRBD1, goes unchecked for lack of DNA. CDR3 protein: CASSFQGATPDTQYF.